The sample holds many counts of the clone carrying this T cell receptor (beta chain). The antigen is unknown. The CDR3 is made up of 12 amino acids. Germline V gene lookup returns CDR1 LGHDT and CDR2 YNNKEL (reference sequence). Trimming cost V 1 base and J 11 bases, with 11 bases left between them. This specimen comes from a study of response to subunit inactivated influenza vaccine. Study conclusions and caveats: The authors proposed limited new T cell recruitment per seasonal influenza vaccination.

MiXCR was run by TCRdb on the RT-PCR reads, yielding one entry per CDR3 protein. The profile covers 450,000 to 550,000 distinct CDR3 sequences, with about 25% appearing a single time and about 1.9% taken by the ten largest. Material: CD4+ T cells sorted from PBMCs, obtained around 5 days after vaccination. The chain is built from TRBV3-1 and TRBJ1-1, with D possibly TRBD1 on 5 matching bases. The receptor comes from a man aged 45-65 years who received an inactivated influenza vaccine. For the CDR3, the DNA is TGTGCCAGCAGCCAAGGACAGAGTAGGGCTTTCTTT. Protein product: CASSQGQSRAFF.